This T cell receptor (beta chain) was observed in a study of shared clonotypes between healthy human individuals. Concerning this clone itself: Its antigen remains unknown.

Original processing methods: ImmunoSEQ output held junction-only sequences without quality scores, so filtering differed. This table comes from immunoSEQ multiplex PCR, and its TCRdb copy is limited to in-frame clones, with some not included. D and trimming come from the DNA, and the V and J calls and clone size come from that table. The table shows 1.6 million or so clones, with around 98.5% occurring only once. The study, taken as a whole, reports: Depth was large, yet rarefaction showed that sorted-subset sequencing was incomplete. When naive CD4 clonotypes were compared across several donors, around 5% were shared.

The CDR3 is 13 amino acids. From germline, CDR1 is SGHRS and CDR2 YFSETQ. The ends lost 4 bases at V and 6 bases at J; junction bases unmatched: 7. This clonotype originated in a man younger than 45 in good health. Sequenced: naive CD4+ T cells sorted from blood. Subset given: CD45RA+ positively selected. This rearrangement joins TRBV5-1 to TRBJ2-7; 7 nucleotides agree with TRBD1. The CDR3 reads CASSPDRPGEQYF. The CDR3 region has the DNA TGCGCCAGCAGCCCGGACAGGCCGGGCGAGCAGTACTTC.